This entry concerns a single T cell receptor (beta chain). The record originates from a study of control samples from healthy donors and cancer patients. The repertoire was sequenced with immunoSEQ multiplex PCR; TCRdb's copy has only in-frame clones and lacks some. The data show 70,000 to 100,000 clones, approximately 90% seen once. Deletions cut 3 bases from V and 4 bases from J, with 17 bases between. Germline CDR1 SGDLS, CDR2 YYNGEE. The CDR3 is 15 residues long. This receptor was taken from a woman between 55 and 75 years old with head and neck cancer. This sequence joins TRBV9 and TRBJ2-7; D is possibly TRBD2 (6 bases). Source material: PBMCs. The CDR3 here is CASSAAVGGWYEQYF. CDR3 coding DNA: TGTGCCAGCAGCGCTGCGGTGGGGGGATGGTACGAGCAGTACTTC.